Listed here are 25 T cell receptor beta chains from one sample, sequenced in a study of T cells in Graves' hyperthyroidism and ophthalmopathy. TCR beta CDR3 region amplification was performed from RNA transcripts. First-round RT-PCR targeting the TCR CDR3 was performed with the HTBI primer set. Each CDR3 protein gets one entry after TCRdb re-called the multiplex PCR reads with MiXCR. Of around 600,000 distinct CDR3 sequences in the sample, about 15% were seen once. Specimen: blood. Source of these receptors: a woman between 45 and 60 years old with Graves' ophthalmopathy.

This clonotype was seen more than once but under ten times. The V and J genes are TRBV7-9 and TRBJ1-5; D is perhaps TRBD1 (5 bases). The CDR3 sequence is 17 residues long. Germline V gene lookup returns CDR1 SEHNR and CDR2 FQNEAQ (reference sequence). V dropped 1 base and J dropped 3 bases, with 16 bases sitting between them. The CDR3 here is CASSLVWGLKDNQPQHF. CDR3 DNA sequence: TGTGCCAGCAGCTTAGTGTGGGGCCTAAAGGACAATCAGCCCCAGCATTTT.

This clonotype was seen a handful of times. CDR3 residues: CASTAFPGSYYGYTF. In DNA form, the CDR3 reads TGCGCCAGCACGGCCTTTCCGGGCTCTTACTATGGCTACACCTTC. This chain links TRBV5-1 with TRBJ1-2, with D unclear. The V end lost 6 bases, the J end lost 3 bases, and 18 bases lay between the germline ends. Germline V gene lookup returns CDR1 SGHRS and CDR2 YFSETQ. The CDR3 runs 15 residues.

This clonotype was counted a few times. The J gene is TRBJ2-1, the V gene TRBV6-1; maybe TRBD2 (6 bases). The CDR3 has 14 residues. Between the trimmed V and J ends, which lost 5 bases and 10 bases, there was a span of 18 bases. Germline CDR1 and CDR2: MNHNS and SASEGT. The CDR3 reads CASSPGLGHWEQFF. The CDR3 DNA sequence: TGTGCCAGCAGTCCGGGACTCGGGCACTGGGAGCAGTTCTTC.

This chain joins TRBV20-1 and TRBJ2-7, with D hard to call. Germline lookup yields CDR1 DFQATT and CDR2 SNEGSKA (reference sequence). This CDR3 has 16 amino acids. DNA of the CDR3: TGCAGCGTTCACTTCGTGCGGCTACCTATTCCCTACGAGCAGTACTTC. Translated, it gives CSVHFVRLPIPYEQYF.

The sample holds many counts of this clonotype. The CDR3 loop reads CASTTGAGFNYGYTF. CDR3 bases: TGTGCCAGCACCACAGGGGCGGGGTTTAACTATGGCTACACCTTC. The V and J genes are TRBV28 and TRBJ1-2; 7 bases are a match to TRBD1. Germline-derived CDR1 and CDR2 are MDHEN and SYDVKM. The ends lost 7 bases at V and 1 base at J; junction bases unmatched: 9. The CDR3 consists of 15 residues.

This clonotype occurred a few times. The gene calls are TRBV24-1 and TRBJ1-4, with a weak D call TRBD1 (5 bases). Germline V lookup: CDR1 KGHDR, CDR2 SFDVKD. Between the trimmed V and J ends, which lost 2 bases and 7 bases, there was a span of 10 bases. The CDR3 has 14 amino acids. CDR3 DNA: TGTGCCACCAGTGATTCAGGGCGGGGTGAAAAACTGTTTTTT. It encodes CATSDSGRGEKLFF.

At least ten counts were recorded for this clonotype. V is TRBV6-2 or TRBV6-3 and J is TRBJ2-1; 8 positions agree with TRBD2. V trimming: 8 bases; J trimming: 8 bases; junction bases outside the gene matches: 11. The CDR3 totals 14 residues. Germline lookup yields CDR1 MNHEY and CDR2 SVGEGT. CDR3 sequence reads: CASVPSGSGDEQFF. DNA for the CDR3: TGTGCCAGCGTACCTAGCGGGTCGGGGGATGAGCAGTTCTTC.

The chain uses TRBV5-1 and TRBJ2-5; 7 nucleotides line up with TRBD1. CDR1 and CDR2 from the germline V gene are SGHRS and YFSETQ. After removal of 4 bases from V and 5 bases from J, the junction contained 14 bases not matched to a gene. The CDR3 covers 16 residues. CDR3 amino acids: CASSPSWTGETETQYF. In nucleotides, the CDR3 is TGCGCCAGCAGCCCATCCTGGACAGGTGAAACCGAGACCCAGTACTTC. The entire variable domain, with the rest obtained from reference TRBV5-1 and TRBJ2-5, is as follows: KAGVTQTPRYLIKTRGQQVTLSCSPISGHRSVSWYQQTPGQGLQFLFEYFSETQRNKGNFPGRFSGRQFSNSRSEMNVSTLELGDSALYLCASSPSWTGETETQYFGPGTRLLVL.

V usage is TRBV6-1 and J usage is TRBJ2-5; 12 nucleotides align to TRBD1. V lost 11 bases, J lost 5 bases, and 9 bases stayed unmatched. The CDR3 length is 14 residues. CDR1 MNHNS and CDR2 SASEGT come from the germline V gene. DNA of the CDR3: TGTGCCGCCCGGGACAGGGGGCGCGGGGAGACCCAGTACTTC. It translates to CAARDRGRGETQYF.

The rearrangement joins TRBV7-6 to TRBJ1-5, with 11 bases lining up with TRBD1. V gave up 4 bases and J gave up 7 bases; unmatched junction bases: 6. The germline V gene has CDR1 SGHVS and CDR2 FNYEAQ. The CDR3 has 15 amino acids. This CDR3 reads CASSSDRGLRQPQHF. DNA for the CDR3: TGTGCCAGCAGCTCGGACAGGGGGCTGAGGCAGCCCCAGCATTTT.

The rearrangement uses TRBV14 and TRBJ2-2; D is unclear. V was shortened by 1 base and J by 1 base, with 4 bases between the two germline ends. The CDR3 is made up of 14 amino acids. The germline V gene encodes CDR1 SGHDN and CDR2 FVKESK. The CDR3: CASSQGLNTGELFF. The CDR3 nucleotides read TGTGCCAGCAGCCAAGGACTGAACACCGGGGAGCTGTTTTTT.

The chain is built from TRBV10-3 and TRBJ2-3; 12 positions match TRBD2. J lost 2 bases, V lost 5 bases, and 5 bases had no gene match. Germline CDR1 ENHRY, CDR2 SYGVKD. The CDR3 length is 16 residues. In DNA, the CDR3 is TGTGCCATCAGTATGACTAGCGGGAGCGACACAGATACGCAGTATTTT. This encodes CAISMTSGSDTDTQYF.

This clonotype has more than one count but fewer than ten. The chain carries TRBV28 and TRBJ1-2; the match to TRBD1 covers 9 bases. The CDR3 extends over 15 amino acids. Germline V lookup: CDR1 MDHEN, CDR2 SYDVKM. The J segment lost 5 bases and the V segment lost 6 bases, leaving 10 bases of the junction unmatched. The chain's CDR3 is CASRPTPDRGYGYTF. The CDR3 DNA is TGTGCCAGCAGGCCTACTCCCGACAGGGGGTATGGCTACACCTTC.

CDR3 coding DNA: TGTGCCAGCCTTGGACAATTCAATCAGCCCCAGCATTTT. Its translation: CASLGQFNQPQHF. This rearrangement joins TRBV19 to TRBJ1-5; possibly TRBD1 for D (5 bases). The CDR3 has 13 residues. Germline lookup yields CDR1 LNHDA and CDR2 SQIVND (reference sequence). Between the trimmed V and J ends, which lost 9 bases and 3 bases, there was a span of 12 bases.

The chain couples TRBV9 to TRBJ1-6; TRBD1 matches at 8 bases. Germline V lookup: CDR1 SGDLS, CDR2 YYNGEE. The CDR3 is 17 amino acids. Trimming cost V 2 bases and J 6 bases; bases outside gene matches: 10. CDR3 nucleotides: TGTGCCAGCAGCGTCTTCGACAGGGGCTACGGTAATTCACCCCTCCACTTT. Its translation: CASSVFDRGYGNSPLHF. Looking up the rest from reference TRBV9 and TRBJ1-6 gives the full variable domain: DSGVTQTPKHLITATGQRVTLRCSPRSGDLSVYWYQQSLDQGLQFLIQYYNGEERAKGNILERFSAQQFPDLHSELNLSSLELGDSALYFCASSVFDRGYGNSPLHFGNGTRLTVT.

Ten or more counts support this clonotype. The CDR3 region is CASTLTGRDQPQHF. The CDR3 DNA sequence: TGTGCCAGCACCCTGACAGGGAGAGATCAGCCCCAGCATTTT. This sequence joins TRBV28 and TRBJ1-5; 7 bases fit TRBD1. Unmatched junction bases numbered 8, after V lost 7 bases and J lost 5 bases. Looked up from germline, CDR1 is MDHEN and CDR2 is SYDVKM. There are 14 residues in the CDR3.

This chain connects TRBV20-1 to TRBJ2-5; TRBD2 matches at 10 bases. Trimming at V came to 7 bases and at J to 3 bases, leaving 2 bases not matched to a gene. This CDR3 comprises 12 residues. Germline V gene data show CDR1 as DFQATT and CDR2 as SNEGSKA (reference sequence). In nucleotides, the CDR3 is TGCAGTGGAGCGGGGGGGGAAGAGACCCAGTACTTC. As protein: CSGAGGEETQYF.

In its sample, this clonotype was seen many times. The V and J genes are TRBV30 and TRBJ1-1; tentatively, D is TRBD1 (5 bases). The germline gives CDR1 GTSNPN, CDR2 SVGIG (reference sequence). Deletions cut 5 bases from V and 7 bases from J, with 17 bases between. The CDR3 consists of 13 residues. CDR3 DNA: TGTGCCTGGTCTCCCCGGGGCCGGGGTGAAGCTTTCTTT. Translation: CAWSPRGRGEAFF.

This clonotype was detected ten times or more. The chain combines TRBV6-2 or TRBV6-3 with TRBJ2-7; TRBD2 aligns across 7 bases. The V gene end was trimmed by 6 bases and the J gene end by 2 bases; junction bases not matched to a gene: 7. This CDR3 comprises 14 residues. CDR1 MNHEY and CDR2 SVGEGT come from the germline V gene. CDR3 residues: CASSRRDYPYEQYF. The DNA of the CDR3 is TGTGCCAGCAGCCGCCGGGACTACCCCTACGAGCAGTACTTC.

The chain combines TRBV9 with TRBJ2-1, with 7 bases identical to TRBD2. V was clipped by 3 bases and J by 4 bases; unmatched bases: 13. CDR1 is SGDLS and CDR2 is YYNGEE in the germline V gene. The CDR3 is made up of 17 amino acids. The CDR3 sequence is CASSGRPGRGLYNEQFF. CDR3 coding DNA: TGTGCCAGCAGCGGTCGTCCGGGGCGGGGACTATACAATGAGCAGTTCTTC. The variable domain in full, completed from reference TRBV9 and TRBJ2-1, reads DSGVTQTPKHLITATGQRVTLRCSPRSGDLSVYWYQQSLDQGLQFLIQYYNGEERAKGNILERFSAQQFPDLHSELNLSSLELGDSALYFCASSGRPGRGLYNEQFFGPGTRLTVL.

This clonotype showed up many times. V is TRBV20-1 and J is TRBJ1-1, with TRBD1 matching 7 bases. This CDR3 is built from 13 residues. CDR1 is DFQATT and CDR2 is SNEGSKA in the germline V gene (reference sequence). The J segment lost 8 bases and the V segment lost 0 bases, leaving 6 bases of the junction unmatched. CDR3 in amino acids: CSARDRGREEAFF. The CDR3 coding sequence is TGCAGTGCTAGAGATAGGGGGCGGGAGGAAGCTTTCTTT.

The chain combines TRBV5-1 with TRBJ2-3; no clear D gene. The CDR3 length is 15 residues. Germline V gene lookup returns CDR1 SGHRS and CDR2 YFSETQ. The V end lost 4 bases, the J end lost 1 base, and 13 bases lay between the germline ends. The CDR3 loop reads CASSMRVGRTDTQYF. DNA of the CDR3: TGCGCCAGCAGCATGCGCGTGGGTCGCACAGATACGCAGTATTTT.

This clonotype was recorded many times. This chain links TRBV7-2 with TRBJ2-1; 10 bases map to TRBD2. V was clipped by 1 base and J by 3 bases; unmatched bases: 3. Germline V lookup: CDR1 SGHTA, CDR2 FQGNSA. The CDR3 consists of 16 residues. CDR3 region: CASSLVASGSYNEQFF. The CDR3 DNA reads TGTGCCAGCAGCTTAGTCGCTAGCGGGAGCTACAATGAGCAGTTCTTC.

This clonotype was seen ten or more times. The chain joins TRBV6-1 to TRBJ1-1; D is possibly TRBD1 (5 bases). The CDR3 length is 14 residues. Germline V gene lookup returns CDR1 MNHNS and CDR2 SASEGT. V gave up 4 bases and J gave up 4 bases, with 13 bases separating them. DNA of the CDR3: TGTGCCAGCAGTGTCGGATCTAGGGGCACTGAAGCTTTCTTT. As protein: CASSVGSRGTEAFF.

There are many counts of this clonotype. V gene TRBV7-2 combines with J gene TRBJ1-5; D gene ambiguous. The length of the CDR3 is 13 residues. V lost 5 bases to trimming and J lost 4 bases, with 9 bases between them. The germline V gene encodes CDR1 SGHTA and CDR2 FQGNSA. In DNA form, the CDR3 reads TGTGCCAGCAGCAGGTCACATAATCAGCCCCAGCATTTT. Encoded protein: CASSRSHNQPQHF.